Listed here is a single T cell receptor (beta chain). This specimen belongs to a study of identifying expanded T cells in peripheral blood. Assay used: immunoSEQ multiplex PCR; TCRdb lists only in-frame clones, some missing. The sample contains tens of thousands of clones, approximately 85% of which appear only once. No infections or other immune events were documented during collection. V was pared by 5 bases and J by 4 bases, with 18 bases between. Germline-derived CDR1 and CDR2 are SEHNR and FQNEAQ (reference sequence). CDR3 length equals 15 residues. The clonotype was recovered from a person between 18 and 70 years old in good health. This chain links TRBV7-9 with TRBJ2-7; D possibly corresponds to TRBD1 (5 bases). Sample: blood. The CDR3 nucleotides read TGTGCCAGCAGCCCGAAGAGCCAGGGATATTACGAGCAGTACTTC. It yields the protein CASSPKSQGYYEQYF. Full variable domain (missing parts from reference TRBV7-9 and TRBJ2-7): DTGVSQNPRHKITKRGQNVTFRCDPISEHNRLYWYRQTLGQGPEFLTYFQNEAQLEKSRLLSDRFSAERPKGSFSTLEIQRTEQGDSAMYLCASSPKSQGYYEQYFGPGTRLTVT.